The 31 T cell receptor beta chains reported below all come from one sample, sequenced in a study of blood T cell repertoires in COVID-19. The repertoire was sequenced with immunoSEQ multiplex PCR; TCRdb's copy has only in-frame clones and lacks some. The table has 55,000 to 75,000 clones, approximately 88% seen once. Sample: peripheral blood. These receptors were obtained from a man in his sixties with COVID-19, enrolled during active disease.

This rearrangement joins TRBV11-2 to TRBJ2-7, with 8 bases fitting TRBD1. V was clipped by 5 bases and J by 4 bases; unmatched bases: 13. The CDR3 spans 16 residues. CDR1 and CDR2 from the germline V gene are SGHAT and FQNNGV. Here the CDR3 DNA reads TGTGCCAGCAGCCCAATATCCCGGACAGGGCAATACGAGCAGTACTTC. This encodes CASSPISRTGQYEQYF.

The J gene is TRBJ2-7, the V gene TRBV7-2; 9 nucleotides agree with TRBD1. The length of the CDR3 is 14 residues. The J segment lost 3 bases and the V segment lost 1 base, leaving 1 base of the junction unmatched. Germline V lookup: CDR1 SGHTA, CDR2 FQGNSA. The DNA for the CDR3 is TGTGCCAGCAGCTTAGGACAGGGGGTCTACGAGCAGTACTTC. Translation: CASSLGQGVYEQYF.

This rearrangement joins TRBV5-1 to TRBJ2-5; 8 bases match TRBD2. With 4 bases clipped from V and 2 bases from J, the junction kept 7 bases outside the gene matches. The germline gives CDR1 SGHRS, CDR2 YFSETQ. The CDR3 loop spans 15 amino acids. The CDR3 region is CASSPSSGGQETQYF. DNA for the CDR3: TGCGCCAGCAGCCCTAGCAGCGGGGGACAAGAGACCCAGTACTTC.

The V and J genes are TRBV24-1 and TRBJ2-5, with 14 bases matching TRBD2. This CDR3 contains 15 residues. Germline CDR1 KGHDR, CDR2 SFDVKD. Losses at the gene ends were 3 bases for V and 5 bases for J; bases not matched to a gene: 1. This CDR3 reads CATSDRTSGRETQYF. In DNA, the CDR3 is TGTGCCACCAGTGATCGGACTAGCGGGAGGGAGACCCAGTACTTC.

V usage is TRBV28 and J usage is TRBJ2-7; TRBD1 matches 8 bases. CDR1 is MDHEN and CDR2 is SYDVKM in the germline V gene. Trimming cost V 1 base and J 6 bases; bases outside gene matches: 5. The CDR3 spans 14 residues. The CDR3 sequence is CASSLSQGASEQYF. DNA for the CDR3: TGTGCCAGCAGTTTATCCCAGGGGGCGAGCGAGCAGTACTTC.

The count of this clone is one. The V gene is TRBV9, the J gene TRBJ2-7; the match to TRBD1 covers 7 bases. V gave up 3 bases and J gave up 0 bases; unmatched junction bases: 6. Germline V CDR1 and CDR2: SGDLS, YYNGEE. CDR3 length: 15 amino acids. This CDR3 is CASSALRDSSYEQYF. In DNA form, the CDR3 reads TGTGCCAGCAGCGCCCTCCGGGACAGCTCCTACGAGCAGTACTTC.

The chain is built from TRBV18 and TRBJ2-7; 12 nucleotides match TRBD1. The CDR3 spans 20 residues. V gave up 3 bases and J gave up 0 bases; unmatched junction bases: 15. Looked up from germline, CDR1 is KGHSH and CDR2 is LQKENI. Written as DNA, the CDR3 is TGTGCCAGCTCACCGGCTCCGGGACAGGGGGCGCGCTTCAGCTCCTACGAGCAGTACTTC. Translating it yields CASSPAPGQGARFSSYEQYF.

This clone was recorded a few times. The rearrangement uses TRBV24-1 and TRBJ2-7, with D possibly matching TRBD1 (5 bases). The CDR3 length is 14 residues. Germline CDR1 KGHDR, CDR2 SFDVKD. V gave up 6 bases and J gave up 6 bases, with 17 bases separating them. The CDR3 sequence: CATSLQGGGGEQYF. The CDR3 coding sequence is TGTGCCACCAGTCTCCAGGGTGGTGGTGGCGAGCAGTACTTC.

This chain links TRBV14 with TRBJ2-7; maybe TRBD2 (5 bases). Trimming removed 1 base from V and 8 bases from J, with 9 bases in between. CDR1 is SGHDN and CDR2 is FVKESK in the germline V gene. The CDR3 sequence is 12 residues long. In DNA, the CDR3 is TGTGCCAGCAGCCAAGTTTTCGGGAAGCAGTACTTC. Residues: CASSQVFGKQYF.

The sample holds a few counts of this clone. The chain links TRBV9 to TRBJ1-1; D is unresolved. CDR1 is SGDLS and CDR2 is YYNGEE in the germline V gene. Between the trimmed V and J ends, which lost 2 bases and 0 bases, there was a span of 5 bases. The CDR3 has 13 amino acids. The CDR3 reads CASSVTLNTEAFF. CDR3 sequence (DNA): TGTGCCAGCAGCGTTACACTGAACACTGAAGCTTTCTTT.

The chain couples TRBV2 to TRBJ1-2, with 7 bases matching TRBD1. The germline V gene encodes CDR1 SNHLY and CDR2 FYNNEI. V was pared by 6 bases and J by 2 bases, with 9 bases of the junction left unmatched. This CDR3 is 15 amino acids long. CDR3 loop: CASSPETGFNYGYTF. The CDR3 bases are TGTGCCAGCAGCCCGGAGACAGGGTTCAACTATGGCTACACCTTC.

The table lists this clone with a count of one. This chain joins TRBV6-2 or TRBV6-3 and TRBJ2-7, with TRBD2 matching 7 bases. This CDR3 has 15 amino acids. V dropped 4 bases and J dropped 3; count of bases not matched to a gene: 9. Germline loops: CDR1 MNHEY, CDR2 SVGEGT. The CDR3 is CASSSGGGLHYEQYF. The CDR3 DNA reads as TGTGCCAGCAGTTCGGGCGGGGGACTTCACTACGAGCAGTACTTC.

This chain links TRBV25-1 with TRBJ1-2; unclear D gene. V shed 3 bases and J shed 4 bases, with 9 bases lying between them. The CDR3 loop spans 13 amino acids. Germline assignment: CDR1 MGHDK and CDR2 SYGVNS. CDR3 amino acids: CASSDGPVYGYTF. The CDR3 nucleotides read TGTGCCAGCAGTGATGGGCCCGTCTATGGCTACACCTTC.

The chain joins TRBV24-1 to TRBJ1-4, with 12 bases that match TRBD1. Trimming at V came to 11 bases and at J to 8 bases, leaving 17 bases not matched to a gene. Looked up from germline, CDR1 is KGHDR and CDR2 is SFDVKD. The CDR3 has 17 amino acids. CDR3 sequence reads: CARGPGQGALQWEKLFF. The CDR3 region has the DNA TGTGCCAGGGGACCGGGACAGGGGGCGCTTCAGTGGGAAAAACTGTTTTTT.

The rearrangement joins TRBV11-2 to TRBJ1-1; tentative D call: TRBD1 (5 bases). V lost 5 bases and J 1 base, leaving 11 bases between the germline ends. The CDR3 consists of 14 residues. Germline V gene data show CDR1 as SGHAT and CDR2 as FQNNGV. Written as DNA, the CDR3 is TGTGCCAGCAGCCCCGTGGGGCAGAACACTGAAGCTTTCTTT. Its protein is CASSPVGQNTEAFF.

This chain joins TRBV6-2 or TRBV6-3 and TRBJ1-3; 7 nucleotides match TRBD1. J lost 3 bases, V lost 6 bases, and 17 bases had no gene match. This CDR3 contains 18 residues. Germline CDR1 is MNHEY and CDR2 is SVGEGT. The CDR3: CASSPLNILTGNGNTIYF. CDR3 bases: TGTGCCAGCAGCCCTCTCAACATCCTGACAGGGAATGGAAACACCATATATTTT.

The genes are TRBV28 and TRBJ1-2, with D maybe TRBD1 (6 bases). Trimming shortened V by 1 base and J by 8 bases, and 14 bases separated the two germline ends. The V gene's germline CDR1 is MDHEN and CDR2 SYDVKM. The CDR3 length is 14 residues. The CDR3 spells CASSLSGGPGGYTF. In nucleotides, the CDR3 is TGTGCCAGCAGTTTATCGGGGGGCCCAGGGGGCTACACCTTC.

This sequence joins TRBV10-3 and TRBJ2-7, with D possibly being TRBD1 (5 bases). This CDR3 is 15 amino acids long. Trimming removed 3 bases from V and 0 bases from J, with 12 bases in between. CDR1 and CDR2 from the germline V gene are ENHRY and SYGVKD. The CDR3 is CAISDQGGISYEQYF. CDR3 nucleotides: TGTGCCATCAGTGATCAGGGCGGAATCTCCTACGAGCAGTACTTC.

A single count supports this clone. The chain carries TRBV3-1 (or the pseudogene TRBV3-2) and TRBJ2-3, with D maybe TRBD2 (5 bases). CDR3 length: 15 amino acids. In germline, CDR1 is LGHDT, CDR2 YNNKEL (reference sequence). Trimming removed 7 bases from V and 5 bases from J, with 19 bases in between. CDR3 nucleotides: TGTGCCAGCACCTGGACTCAAGTTGGGATAGATACGCAGTATTTT. Amino acid sequence: CASTWTQVGIDTQYF.

The chain has TRBV5-1 and TRBJ2-5, with D possibly matching TRBD2 (7 bases). CDR3 size: 15 residues. V shed 0 bases and J shed 4 bases, with 13 bases lying between them. Germline V CDR1 and CDR2: SGHRS, YFSETQ. CDR3 amino acids: CASSLEGGGGETQYF. The CDR3 DNA reads TGCGCCAGCAGCTTGGAGGGGGGGGGCGGAGAGACCCAGTACTTC.

The chain is built from TRBV30 and TRBJ1-1, with 8 bases aligning to TRBD1. CDR1 GTSNPN and CDR2 SVGIG come from the germline V gene (reference sequence). Trimming at V came to 8 bases and at J to 3 bases, leaving 8 bases not matched to a gene. The CDR3 loop spans 13 amino acids. The CDR3 sequence: CAVASQGDTEAFF. For the CDR3, the DNA is TGTGCCGTAGCCTCACAGGGGGACACTGAAGCTTTCTTT.

The chain links TRBV30 to TRBJ1-1, with D perhaps TRBD1 (6 bases). There are 13 residues in the CDR3. The germline CDR1 and CDR2 sequences are GTSNPN and SVGIG (reference sequence). V was trimmed by 2 bases and J by 2 bases, leaving 9 bases between them. The CDR3 region has the DNA TGTGCCTGGAGTCAGGACAGCAACACTGAAGCTTTCTTT. Residues: CAWSQDSNTEAFF.

CDR3 amino acids: CASSPDGNYGYTF. The CDR3 DNA reads TGTGCCAGCTCTCCTGACGGGAACTATGGCTACACCTTC. This chain links TRBV18 with TRBJ1-2, with no clear D. Per the germline V gene, CDR1 is KGHSH and CDR2 is LQKENI. The CDR3 has 13 residues. V lost 6 bases and J 2 bases, leaving 10 bases between the germline ends.

This clone was recorded only once. This chain joins TRBV28 and TRBJ1-2; 12 nucleotides line up with TRBD1. The ends lost 3 bases at V and 3 bases at J; junction bases unmatched: 8. Germline V gene lookup returns CDR1 MDHEN and CDR2 SYDVKM. CDR3 length: 17 amino acids. The CDR3 nucleotides are TGTGCCAGCAGTTTGGGGGGGACAGGGGGCGCCGACTATGGCTACACCTTC. Translation: CASSLGGTGGADYGYTF.

CDR3 sequence: CASSPRQENTEAFF. CDR3 DNA: TGTGCCAGCTCACCGAGGCAAGAAAACACTGAAGCTTTCTTT. The V and J genes are TRBV18 and TRBJ1-1; D unresolved. Trimming took 3 bases from V and 2 from J, leaving 10 bases between them. The CDR3 loop spans 14 amino acids. Germline CDR1 KGHSH, CDR2 LQKENI.

V and J are TRBV19 and TRBJ1-6; D gene ambiguous. The CDR3 contains 16 residues. V lost 3 bases to trimming and J lost 6 bases, with 15 bases between them. CDR1 LNHDA and CDR2 SQIVND come from the germline V gene (reference sequence). CDR3: CASSIVSAGVNSPLHF. Written as DNA, the CDR3 is TGTGCCAGTAGTATTGTGAGCGCCGGCGTTAATTCACCCCTCCACTTT.

The V gene is TRBV18, the J gene TRBJ1-6; possibly TRBD1 for D (5 bases). This CDR3 region has 15 residues. The germline CDR1 and CDR2 sequences are KGHSH and LQKENI. With 6 bases removed from V and 10 bases from J, the gap between germline ends came to 19 bases. CDR3 residues: CASSPRAGRESPLHF. The CDR3 bases are TGTGCCAGCTCGCCCAGGGCAGGGCGCGAGTCACCCCTCCACTTT.

The rearrangement uses TRBV5-6 and TRBJ1-5; TRBD1 aligns across 9 bases. Germline V gene sequence: CDR1 SGHDT, CDR2 YYEEEE. The CDR3 contains 17 residues. J gave up 6 bases and V 3 bases, and 13 bases lay outside the gene matches. In DNA, the CDR3 is TGTGCCAGCAGCTCGTGGACAGGGGAATTCTTGGGTCAGCCCCAGCATTTT. This sequence encodes CASSSWTGEFLGQPQHF.

The V gene is TRBV2, the J gene TRBJ1-1; D is ambiguous. Germline V gives CDR1 SNHLY, CDR2 FYNNEI. CDR3 size: 11 residues. V was pared by 6 bases and J by 9 bases, with 11 bases between. Here the CDR3 DNA reads TGTGCCAGCAGGGCCAATACGAAAGCTTTCTTT. Its protein product is CASRANTKAFF.

This chain uses TRBV6-1 with TRBJ1-5; TRBD1 matches 7 bases. In germline, CDR1 is MNHNS, CDR2 SASEGT. V shed 2 bases and J 2 bases; nucleotides not matched to a gene: 6. The CDR3 runs 16 residues. The CDR3 DNA sequence: TGTGCCAGCAGTGAACGAGGGGGCCCTGGCAATCAGCCCCAGCATTTT. Amino acids: CASSERGGPGNQPQHF.

The chain employs TRBV18 and TRBJ1-5; the match to TRBD1 covers 11 bases. The CDR3 length is 16 residues. Germline-derived CDR1 and CDR2 are KGHSH and LQKENI. The V gene end was trimmed by 2 bases and the J gene end by 1 base; junction bases not matched to a gene: 1. This chain's CDR3 is CASSPGTGGSNQPQHF. The CDR3, as DNA: TGTGCCAGCTCACCAGGGACAGGGGGAAGCAATCAGCCCCAGCATTTT.